This passage covers 27 T cell receptor beta chains from one sample sequenced in a study of glioma-infiltrating T cells. Amplification of TCR alpha and beta CDR3 regions from RNA used iRepertoire nested multiplex PCR. TCRdb re-analysed the multiplex PCR reads in MiXCR, keeping a single row per CDR3 protein. This table holds 400,000 or so distinct CDR3 sequences, about two fifths found once. The sequencing sample was made of glioma tissue, nonneoplastic brain tissue, or PBMCs (not recorded which). These receptors originate from a human donor with low-grade glioma or glioblastoma, undergoing nonglioma brain surgery, or in good health (not recorded which).

This clonotype was seen more than once but under ten times. The J gene is TRBJ2-7, the V gene TRBV7-3; 7 nucleotides line up with TRBD1. This CDR3 has 14 residues. CDR1 and CDR2 (germline): SGHTA, FQGTGA. J gave up 5 bases and V 2 bases, and 6 bases lay outside the gene matches. CDR3 nucleotide sequence: TGTGCCAGCAGCTTAGATTTTGGGACAGACGAGCAGTACTTC. Translating it yields CASSLDFGTDEQYF.

This clonotype was seen repeatedly, ten times or more. The V gene is TRBV7-2, the J gene TRBJ1-6; D call uncertain. Germline CDR1 is SGHTA and CDR2 is FQGNSA. V was shortened by 3 bases and J by 7 bases, with 13 bases between the two germline ends. The CDR3 is 15 residues long. For the CDR3, the DNA is TGTGCCAGCAGCTTCCAGGTCGACCAGAATTCACCCCTCCACTTT. This gives the protein CASSFQVDQNSPLHF.

On this clonotype itself: A much larger clone differs from this one at a single base, so this may be a read error. The gene calls are TRBV4-3 and TRBJ2-5, with no clear D. Germline V lookup: CDR1 LGHNA, CDR2 YSLEER. CDR3 length: 14 amino acids. The CDR3 is CASSQEWGTETKYF. The CDR3 nucleotides are TGCGCCAGCAGCCAAGAGTGGGGAACGGAGACCAAGTACTTC.

As to this clonotype: A read error may explain this, as a much larger clone is one base away. This chain links TRBV6-1 with TRBJ1-5; 8 positions match TRBD1. The J segment lost 6 bases and the V segment lost 2 bases, leaving 9 bases of the junction unmatched. Germline loops: CDR1 MNHNS, CDR2 SASEGT. This CDR3 region has 16 residues. The CDR3 loop is CASSEQGAHRGQPQHF. Written as DNA, the CDR3 is TGTGCCAGCAGTGAACAGGGGGCCCACCGGGGTCAGCCCCAGCATTTT.

The chain is built from TRBV7-2 and TRBJ2-1; D not resolved. Trimming cost V 4 bases and J 11 bases, with 18 bases left between them. This CDR3 is 14 amino acids long. Germline CDR1 and CDR2: SGHTA and FQGNSA. The CDR3 nucleotides read TGTGCCAGCAGCTCAATAACTCCACCTAAGAAGCAGTTCTTC. It is translated as CASSSITPPKKQFF.

The genes are TRBV19 and TRBJ2-3; the D gene is possibly TRBD2 (5 bases). CDR3 length: 17 residues. Per germline, CDR1 LNHDA and CDR2 SQIVND (reference sequence). Between the trimmed V and J ends, which lost 7 bases and 0 bases, there was a span of 20 bases. CDR3: CASNLLRQRTSTDTQYF. The DNA of the CDR3 is TGTGCCAGTAACCTCCTCCGACAAAGGACTAGCACAGATACGCAGTATTTT.

J is TRBJ2-5 and V is TRBV20-1, with D unresolved. Trimming took off 5 bases at V and 3 bases at J, with 10 bases between the two ends. Germline V lookup: CDR1 DFQATT, CDR2 SNEGSKA (reference sequence). The CDR3 is 12 residues long. The CDR3 DNA reads as TGCAGTGCTTCCTTTTACGAAGAGACCCAGTACTTC. The encoded protein is CSASFYEETQYF.

This rearrangement joins TRBV7-2 to TRBJ2-7; TRBD2 is a possible D gene (6 bases). The CDR3 is 15 amino acids. Germline lookup yields CDR1 SGHTA and CDR2 FQGNSA. With 3 bases removed from V and 4 bases from J, the gap between germline ends came to 16 bases. The CDR3 spells CASSFAPGAAYEQYF. The CDR3 DNA is TGTGCCAGCAGCTTCGCTCCGGGAGCAGCGTACGAGCAGTACTTC.

The sample holds many counts of this clonotype. The chain carries TRBV20-1 and TRBJ2-5; 7 bases are a match to TRBD2. With 0 bases clipped from V and 1 base from J, the junction kept 5 bases outside the gene matches. This CDR3 comprises 15 residues. The germline CDR1 and CDR2 sequences are DFQATT and SNEGSKA (reference sequence). The CDR3 spells CSARDWGGLQETQYF. DNA for the CDR3: TGCAGTGCTAGAGATTGGGGGGGACTCCAAGAGACCCAGTACTTC.

The chain is built from TRBV6-2 or TRBV6-3 and TRBJ2-7, with 9 bases fitting TRBD2. Germline CDR1 reads MNHEY; CDR2 reads SVGEGT. The CDR3 covers 14 residues. The trim removed 7 bases at V and 9 bases at J, leaving 13 bases unmatched. In DNA form, the CDR3 reads TGTGCCAGCATTCCACTAGCGGGCCAATCGCGGCAGTACTTC. Protein product: CASIPLAGQSRQYF.

About this clonotype itself: Given the absence of the conserved phenylalanine or tryptophan at the CDR3 end, a read error is likely. The gene calls are TRBV5-4 and TRBJ2-3, with TRBD2 as a possible D gene (6 bases). The CDR3 sequence is 17 residues long. The V gene lost 1 base and the J gene lost 1 base, with 16 bases spanning the gap. Germline V gene data show CDR1 as SGHNT and CDR2 as YYREEE (reference sequence). CDR3 nucleotides: TGTGCCAGCAGCTTGCCGGGACTCCCCTCTGGCACAGATACGCAGTATTCT. Amino acid sequence: CASSLPGLPSGTDTQYS.

The chain couples TRBV6-6 to TRBJ2-6; possibly TRBD1 or TRBD2 for D (5 bases each). Germline V gene lookup returns CDR1 MNHNY and CDR2 SVGAGI (reference sequence). Trimming took off 2 bases at V and 10 bases at J, with 21 bases between the two ends. The CDR3 sequence is 17 residues long. The CDR3 protein is CASSYPPGSAGENVLTF. The CDR3 nucleotides read TGTGCCAGCAGTTACCCCCCAGGGTCAGCTGGGGAGAACGTCCTGACTTTC.

There are many counts of this clonotype. The CDR3 region has the DNA TGTGCCAGTACGGACAGAGCCTATTCGGAGACCCAGTACTTC. Translation: CASTDRAYSETQYF. The V gene is TRBV27, the J gene TRBJ2-5; the D gene is possibly TRBD1 (6 bases). Germline V gene lookup returns CDR1 MNHEY and CDR2 SMNVEV (reference sequence). CDR3 size: 14 residues. Deletions cut 9 bases from V and 5 bases from J, with 19 bases between.

The J gene is TRBJ2-1, the V gene TRBV20-1, with D possibly TRBD2 on 6 matching bases. V gave up 3 bases and J gave up 4 bases, with 25 bases separating them. Germline V gene data show CDR1 as DFQATT and CDR2 as SNEGSKA (reference sequence). The CDR3 sequence is 18 residues long. CDR3 sequence: CSASSFGRDRGGYNEQFF. The CDR3 DNA reads TGCAGTGCTAGTAGCTTCGGTAGGGACCGTGGGGGGTACAATGAGCAGTTCTTC.

A word on this clonotype: Its ends do not fully match the called genes, so a read error is possible. V and J are TRBV12-3 or TRBV12-4 and TRBJ1-5, with 9 bases lining up with TRBD1. This CDR3 has 16 residues. This CDR3 is CASNKRGGTGNQPQHF. In nucleotides, the CDR3 is TGTGCCAGCAATAAAAGAGGGGGGACAGGGAATCAGCCGCAGCATTTT.

A remark on this clonotype: The CDR3 does not close with the conserved phenylalanine or tryptophan, likely indicating a read error. This chain connects TRBV6-1 to TRBJ2-5, with D unclear. Trimming pared 6 bases from V and 1 base from J, leaving 12 bases between. This CDR3 has 14 residues. The germline gives CDR1 MNHNS, CDR2 SASEGT. The CDR3 DNA follows: TGTGCCAGCAGCCACGCATCGGGCCAAGAGACCCAGTACTCC. It yields the protein CASSHASGQETQYS.

This chain uses TRBV20-1 with TRBJ2-5; D unresolved. The CDR3 covers 16 residues. CDR1 is DFQATT and CDR2 is SNEGSKA in the germline V gene (reference sequence). Trimming pared 2 bases from V and 1 base from J, leaving 17 bases between. CDR3 residues: CSARKSIQEPQETQYF. As DNA, the CDR3 is TGCAGTGCTAGAAAATCGATCCAGGAACCCCAAGAGACCCAGTACTTC.

The chain carries TRBV28 and TRBJ1-5, with D perhaps TRBD1 (5 bases). This CDR3 spans 14 amino acids. V lost 3 bases and J 4 bases, leaving 10 bases between the germline ends. Germline CDR1 is MDHEN and CDR2 is SYDVKM. The CDR3 loop is CASSLRTKNQPQHF. The CDR3 nucleotides are TGTGCCAGCAGTTTGCGGACAAAAAATCAGCCCCAGCATTTT.

The J gene is TRBJ2-5, the V gene TRBV12-3 or TRBV12-4, with D unresolved. Trimming took 5 bases from V and 4 from J, leaving 14 bases between them. The CDR3 consists of 14 residues. The CDR3 nucleotides are TGTGCCAGCAGTACGACCTATTTGGGAGAGACCCAGTACTTC. Its protein product is CASSTTYLGETQYF.

As for this clonotype: Just one base apart from a much larger clone, this may be a read error. The chain couples TRBV20-1 to TRBJ2-3; the match to TRBD1 covers 11 bases. Germline CDR1 reads DFQATT; CDR2 reads SNEGSKA (reference sequence). This CDR3 has 15 residues. The CDR3 DNA reads TGCAGTGCTCCCCGGGACAGGGGGTGGTTAGATAGGCAGTATTTT. This translates into CSAPRDRGWLDRQYF.

The chain has TRBV19 and TRBJ2-1; 8 bases are shared with TRBD2. Germline CDR1 is LNHDA and CDR2 is SQIVND (reference sequence). The CDR3 has 15 amino acids. The J segment lost 4 bases and the V segment lost 4 bases, leaving 6 bases of the junction unmatched. This chain's CDR3 is CASSRAGGIYNEQFF. CDR3 DNA sequence: TGTGCCAGTAGTAGGGCGGGAGGTATTTACAATGAGCAGTTCTTC.

This clonotype appeared a few times. The chain employs TRBV6-5 and TRBJ2-5, with D possibly being TRBD2 (5 bases). Germline values: CDR1 MNHEY, CDR2 SVGAGI. The CDR3 is 13 amino acids. Trimming took off 0 bases at V and 8 bases at J, with 10 bases between the two ends. The CDR3 region has the DNA TGTGCCAGCAGTTACTCTGGAACGGGAACCCAGTACTTC. It is translated as CASSYSGTGTQYF.

This clonotype was seen only a few times. J is TRBJ2-5 and V is TRBV6-1; TRBD1 agrees at 8 bases. Germline V gives CDR1 MNHNS, CDR2 SASEGT. After removal of 8 bases from V and 1 base from J, the junction contained 9 bases not matched to a gene. The CDR3 is made up of 15 amino acids. CDR3 nucleotide sequence: TGTGCCAGCCAGGGGGCTCGGACAGGCCAAGAGACCCAGTACTTC. Protein sequence: CASQGARTGQETQYF.

This clonotype occurred a few times. This chain connects TRBV2 to TRBJ1-1, with a tentative D call TRBD1 (5 bases). CDR1 and CDR2 (germline): SNHLY, FYNNEI. Trimming stripped 6 bases from V and 0 bases from J, with 11 bases between. The CDR3 totals 14 residues. CDR3 in amino acids: CASRIRGVNTEAFF. The CDR3 DNA reads as TGTGCCAGCAGAATTAGGGGAGTGAACACTGAAGCTTTCTTT.

In the case of this clonotype: The missing conserved phenylalanine or tryptophan at the end of this CDR3 makes a read error likely. The rearrangement links TRBV24-1 to TRBJ1-2; D remains ambiguous. CDR1 KGHDR and CDR2 SFDVKD come from the germline V gene. This CDR3 has 13 amino acids. Trimming stripped 7 bases from V and 8 bases from J, with 16 bases between. The CDR3 here is CATSQAGVSGYTL. The CDR3 DNA is TGTGCCACCAGCCAGGCCGGGGTCAGCGGCTACACCCTC.

The chain links TRBV3-1 to TRBJ2-7; the D gene is possibly TRBD2 (6 bases). CDR1 is LGHDT and CDR2 is YNNKEL in the germline V gene (reference sequence). Trimming shortened V by 4 bases and J by 5 bases, and 15 bases separated the two germline ends. The CDR3 spans 14 residues. The CDR3 protein is CASSRRDDAHEQYF. The CDR3, as DNA: TGTGCCAGCAGCCGGCGGGACGACGCCCACGAGCAGTACTTC.

This clonotype was observed a few times. The V call is TRBV6-2 or TRBV6-3, the J call TRBJ2-2; unclear D gene. Germline V gives CDR1 MNHEY, CDR2 SVGEGT. The CDR3 contains 16 residues. Trimming took off 7 bases at V and 1 base at J, with 16 bases between the two ends. The CDR3 DNA follows: TGTGCCAGCACGCATCATGAGGACCTGAACACCGGGGAGCTGTTTTTT. This codes for CASTHHEDLNTGELFF.